This TCR beta chain was sequenced during a study of shared clonotypes between healthy human individuals. Germline lookup yields CDR1 MGHDK and CDR2 SYGVNS. Trimming removed 6 bases from V and 6 bases from J; junction bases left unmatched: 13. The CDR3 covers 16 residues. This clone occurred once. Some clones are missing from TCRdb's copy, which holds only in-frame ones; the method was immunoSEQ multiplex PCR. The table shows more than 2 million clones, with approximately 95% occurring only once. The chain employs TRBV25-1 and TRBJ2-1; 8 bases agree with TRBD2. This clonotype was sampled from a young man in good health. The sample consisted of naive CD4+ T cells sorted from blood. Subset: CD45RA+ positively selected. This chain's CDR3 is CASSLEGREVVNEQFF. CDR3 DNA sequence: TGTGCCAGCAGCCTGGAGGGGCGGGAGGTGGTCAATGAGCAGTTCTTC.